This record covers a single T cell receptor (beta chain). This CDR3 is built from 18 residues. CDR1 is SGHVS, CDR2 FNYEAQ, per germline. Unmatched junction bases numbered 17, after V lost 4 bases and J lost 5 bases. This record comes from a study of OX40 agonist ivuxolimab in advanced cancers. About the research overall: The drug used for patients, ivuxolimab, was an agonistic anti-OX40 (CD134) antibody.

Some clones are missing from TCRdb's copy, which holds only in-frame ones; the method was immunoSEQ multiplex PCR. The sample records roughly 17,000 clones, less than 75% being singletons. The chain links TRBV7-6 to TRBJ2-5; 9 bases fit TRBD1. Sequencing used CD4+ or CD8+ T cells sorted from blood, obtained in a trial of the OX40 agonist ivuxolimab. This TCR came from an adult with an advanced solid tumor such as melanoma, head and neck, liver or kidney cancer. Here the CDR3 DNA reads TGTGCCAGCAGCTATAGGGCGCGGCGGACAGGGGATTCGGAGACCCAGTACTTC. Translation: CASSYRARRTGDSETQYF.